The clone carrying this TCR beta chain has a handful of counts. This entry comes from a study of CD8+CD57+ T cells in acquired aplastic anemia. In patients chosen for sequencing, flow cytometry had shown CD8+CD57+ cell expansion. Profiling of TCR beta VDJ combinations and CDR3 sequences used genomic DNA as template. TCRdb recomputed calls from the reads with MiXCR, one row per CDR3 protein. The sample records 120,000 or so distinct CDR3 sequences, roughly 55% being singletons. V lost 0 bases to trimming and J lost 0 bases, with 3 bases between them. Germline V gene data show CDR1 as LGHNA and CDR2 as YSLEER. CDR3 length equals 15 residues.

The source of this sequence is a human donor with aplastic anemia. Sequencing was carried out using sorted CD4+, CD8+, or CD8+CD57+ T cells (not recorded which) from PBMCs. The gene calls are TRBV4-3 and TRBJ2-6, with unresolved D. In nucleotides, the CDR3 is TGCGCCAGCAGCCAAGATCTCTCTGGGGCCAACGTCCTGACTTTC. Amino acids: CASSQDLSGANVLTF.